The clone carrying this T cell receptor (beta chain) was recorded many times. Its antigen is undetermined. All patients were untreated before thyroid surgery. The entry originates in a study of metastatic and nonmetastatic thyroid tumors. For the study at large: Repertoires were compared across blood and tumor or nodule tissue from malignant and benign thyroid patients. Regarding the study as a whole: It was reported that TCR beta diversity was significantly higher in malignant thyroid tumors than benign nodules, in blood and tumor.

Per the original methods: Building a distant-metastasis classifier for papillary thyroid cancer drew on CDR3 differences across clinicopathological groups. TCRdb re-analyzed the PCR reads through MiXCR. The authors' filters were not applied to this entry. This table has tens of thousands of clones, under 15% appearing once. This CDR3 is built from 15 residues. Germline lookup yields CDR1 SGHKS and CDR2 YYEKEE (reference sequence). With 4 bases removed from V and 0 bases from J, the gap between germline ends came to 11 bases. This clonotype was obtained from a female donor with papillary thyroid cancer or a benign thyroid nodule (not recorded which). Some clones in this sample may be carry-over from other donors' samples. Sequenced sample: tumor tissue. The chain couples TRBV5-5 to TRBJ1-3; D gene ambiguous. CDR3 in DNA: TGTGCCAGCAGCCCGCTGCAGGCCTCTGGAAACACCATATATTTT. Translated, it gives CASSPLQASGNTIYF.